This TCR beta chain stems from a study of beta chain features in type 1 diabetes. This CDR3 is built from 16 residues. V was clipped by 5 bases and J by 6 bases; unmatched bases: 9. The V gene's germline CDR1 is SGHTA and CDR2 FQGNSA. The authors reverse transcribed all of the isolated RNA, so sequencing captured expressed TCRB transcripts. The assay was immunoSEQ multiplex PCR, and TCRdb's table has in-frame clones only and misses some. The sample yields fewer than 900,000 clones, roughly 16% seen once. Sequencing was done on a sample of naive CD4+ T cells from blood. This chain uses TRBV7-2 with TRBJ2-1; 11 positions agree with TRBD2. This receptor was obtained from a woman aged 18-30 years in good health. CDR3 protein: CASSRRGTSGINEQFF. The DNA of the CDR3 is TGTGCCAGCAGCCGACGAGGGACTAGCGGAATCAATGAGCAGTTCTTC.